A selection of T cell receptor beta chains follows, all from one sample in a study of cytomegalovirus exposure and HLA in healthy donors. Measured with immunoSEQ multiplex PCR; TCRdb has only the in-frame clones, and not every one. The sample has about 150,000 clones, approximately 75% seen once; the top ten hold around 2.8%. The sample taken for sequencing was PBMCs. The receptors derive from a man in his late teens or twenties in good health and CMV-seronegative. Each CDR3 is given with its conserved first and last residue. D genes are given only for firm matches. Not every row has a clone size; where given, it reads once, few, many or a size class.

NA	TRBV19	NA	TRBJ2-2	TGTGCCAGTAGTATCTACTTCCCTGGGAACACCGGGGAGCTGTTTTTT	CASSIYFPGNTGELFF
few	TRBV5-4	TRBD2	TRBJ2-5	TGTGCCAGCAGCTCCCGGGACTATGACGAGACCCAGTACTTC	CASSSRDYDETQYF
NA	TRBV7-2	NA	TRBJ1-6	TGTGCCAGCAGCTTAGTGCTAGACGGGTATTCACCCCTCCACTTT	CASSLVLDGYSPLHF
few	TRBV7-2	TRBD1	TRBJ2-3	TGTGCCAGCAGCTTAGGACAGGGCGGCGTGACAGATACGCAGTATTTT	CASSLGQGGVTDTQYF
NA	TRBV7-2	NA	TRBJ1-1	TGTGCCAGCAGCTTAGGGCCGTTTCTCATGAACACTGAAGCTTTCTTT	CASSLGPFLMNTEAFF
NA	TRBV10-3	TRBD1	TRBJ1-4	TGTGCCATCAGGCCCGGACAGGGCGATTCCGAAAAACTGTTTTTT	CAIRPGQGDSEKLFF
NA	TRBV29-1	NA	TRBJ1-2	TGCAGCGTTGGGGGAGCCAACTATGGCTACACCTTC	CSVGGANYGYTF
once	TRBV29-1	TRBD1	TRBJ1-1	TGCAGCGTTGGGATGACAGGGGGTAAGAACACTGAAGCTTTCTTT	CSVGMTGGKNTEAFF
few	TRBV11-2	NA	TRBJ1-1	TGTGCCAGCAGCGCTACAGGGAGGGGAACTGAAGCTTTCTTT	CASSATGRGTEAFF
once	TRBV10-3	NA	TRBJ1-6	TGTGCCATCAGTGAGCCTCGACAGTTTTATAATTCACCCCTCCACTTT	CAISEPRQFYNSPLHF
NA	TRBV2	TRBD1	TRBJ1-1	TGTGCCAGCTTGGACAGGCTGAACACTGAAGCTTTCTTT	CASLDRLNTEAFF
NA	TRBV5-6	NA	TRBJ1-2	TGTGCCAGCAGCTCCGCTATCGGTCTGAACTATGGCTACACCTTC	CASSSAIGLNYGYTF
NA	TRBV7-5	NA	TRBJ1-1	TGTGTCAGAAGCTCCGGAGGACAGTGGGGCACTGAAGCTTTCTTT	CVRSSGGQWGTEAFF
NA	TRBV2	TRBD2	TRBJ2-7	TGTTTCGGGAGGGGGGCACACAACCACGAGCAGTACTTC	CFGRGAHNHEQYF
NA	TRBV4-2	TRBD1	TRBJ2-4	TGTGCCAGCAGCCAAGAGGGCAGGGGGACAGACATTCAGTACTTC	CASSQEGRGTDIQYF
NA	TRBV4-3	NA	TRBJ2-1	TGCGCCAGCAGCCAAGATCGATGGCAGGGGGGCTACAATGAGCAGTTCTTC	CASSQDRWQGGYNEQFF
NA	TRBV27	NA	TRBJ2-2	TGTGCCAGCAGTTTTGCAGGGGTCGGTATCGGGGAGCTGTTTTTT	CASSFAGVGIGELFF
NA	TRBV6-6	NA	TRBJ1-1	TGTGCCAGCAGTTCTCCGGTCCCGAACACTGAAGCTTTCTTT	CASSSPVPNTEAFF
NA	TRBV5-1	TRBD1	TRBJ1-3	TGCGCCAGCAGCGACGGGACAGGGGCTGGAAACACCATATATTTT	CASSDGTGAGNTIYF
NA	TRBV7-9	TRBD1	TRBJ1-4	TGTGCCATAGGGAAGGGGGCAACTGGTACTAATGAAAAACTGTTTTTT	CAIGKGATGTNEKLFF
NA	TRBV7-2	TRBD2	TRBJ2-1	TGTGCCAGCAGCTTAGAAGGTTCTATTGGGGGGGGCTCCTACAATGAGCAGTTCTTC	CASSLEGSIGGGSYNEQFF
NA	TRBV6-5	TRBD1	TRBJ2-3	TGTGCCAGCAGTAGACAGGGTACAAGTCCAGATACGCAGTATTTT	CASSRQGTSPDTQYF
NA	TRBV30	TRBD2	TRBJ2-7	TGTGCCCATGAGGGTCGGCGGGGGGGGAGCTACGAGCAGTACTTC	CAHEGRRGGSYEQYF
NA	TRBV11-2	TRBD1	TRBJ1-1	TGTGCCAGCAGCTTAAGACAGGGGAGCACTGAAGCTTTCTTT	CASSLRQGSTEAFF
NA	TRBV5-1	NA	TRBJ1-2	TGCGCCAGCAGCTTGGAGGTGTTGGGGGGGTTGATGCCCTATGGCTACACCTTC	CASSLEVLGGLMPYGYTF
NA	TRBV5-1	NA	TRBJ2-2	TGCGCCAGTACTACACAGCCGGGAACCACCGGGGAGCTGTTTTTT	CASTTQPGTTGELFF
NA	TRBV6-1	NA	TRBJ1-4	TGTGCCAGCAGTGACGACAGAAGGTATGAAAAACTGTTTTTT	CASSDDRRYEKLFF
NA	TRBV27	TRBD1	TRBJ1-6	TGTGCCAGCAGTTCTGGACAGGGAACAAATTCACCCCTCCACTTT	CASSSGQGTNSPLHF
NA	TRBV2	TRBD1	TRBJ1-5	TGTGCCAGCACGGAGGGGGCAGTCAATCAGCCCCAGCATTTT	CASTEGAVNQPQHF
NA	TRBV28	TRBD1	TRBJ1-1	TGTGCCAGCACCAAACTTGGACAGGATGAAGCTTTCTTT	CASTKLGQDEAFF
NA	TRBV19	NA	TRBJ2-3	TGTGCCACATCCCCGGCCAGGGGCAATACAGATACGCAGTATTTT	CATSPARGNTDTQYF
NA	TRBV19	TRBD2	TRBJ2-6	TGTGCCAGTAGTAGGCGCGGGGGGCCCTCCTCTGGGGCCAACGTCCTGACTTTC	CASSRRGGPSSGANVLTF
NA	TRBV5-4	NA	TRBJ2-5	TGTGCCAGCAGCCCGGACCAAGAGACCCAGTACTTC	CASSPDQETQYF
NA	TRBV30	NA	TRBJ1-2	TGTGCCTGGAGTGTCGTCCGGGACATCTATGGCTACACCTTC	CAWSVVRDIYGYTF
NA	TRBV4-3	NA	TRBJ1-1	TGCGCCAGCAGCCCCGAGTCAGGGGCCGCGAACACTGAAGCTTTCTTT	CASSPESGAANTEAFF
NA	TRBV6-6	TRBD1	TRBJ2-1	TGTGCCAGCAGTACCACAGGGGGGAGGTACAATGAGCAGTTCTTC	CASSTTGGRYNEQFF
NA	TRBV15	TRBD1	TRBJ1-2	TGTGCCACCAGCAGAGCGGGACAGCTTTCCTTAGGCTACACCTTC	CATSRAGQLSLGYTF
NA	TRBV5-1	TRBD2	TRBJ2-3	TGCGCCAGCAGCTTGGGTAGCGGGGGGACCACAGATACGCAGTATTTT	CASSLGSGGTTDTQYF
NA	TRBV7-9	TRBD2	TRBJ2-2	TGTGCCAGCAGCCTGGGACTAGAATGGGCGAACACCGGGGAGCTGTTTTTT	CASSLGLEWANTGELFF
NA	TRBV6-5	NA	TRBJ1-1	TGTGCCAGCAGTTACGGGCAATTGAACACTGAAGCTTTCTTT	CASSYGQLNTEAFF
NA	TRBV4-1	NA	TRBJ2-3	TGCGCCAGCAGTCCCCCAGGGTTGAGACACACAGATACGCAGTATTTT	CASSPPGLRHTDTQYF
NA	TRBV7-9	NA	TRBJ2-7	TGTGCCAGCAGCTCCCCGGCGGGGCCCCTAAACTACGAGCAGTACTTC	CASSSPAGPLNYEQYF
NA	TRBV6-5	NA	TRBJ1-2	TGTGCCAGCAGTCCCGGGGGGGCGTTTGGCTATGGCTACACCTTC	CASSPGGAFGYGYTF
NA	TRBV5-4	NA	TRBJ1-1	TGTGCCAGCAGCTTTCCGGGGAACACTGAAGCTTTCTTT	CASSFPGNTEAFF
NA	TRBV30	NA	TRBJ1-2	TGTGCCTGGAGTCGGACTATCTTCTATGGCTACACCTTC	CAWSRTIFYGYTF
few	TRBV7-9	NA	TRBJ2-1	TGTGCCAGCAGCCCGAGGATCGTGGGGCCCATGTTCTTC	CASSPRIVGPMFF
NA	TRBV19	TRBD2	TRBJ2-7	TGTGCCAGCCGGACTAGCGGGGCGTCCTACGAGCAGTACTTC	CASRTSGASYEQYF
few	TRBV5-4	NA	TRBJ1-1	TGTGCCAGCAGGCCTGGGGCGAACACTGAAGCTTTCTTT	CASRPGANTEAFF
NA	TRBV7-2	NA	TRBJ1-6	TGTGCCAGCAGCATCACAGGAGGGACTTCACCCCTCCACTTT	CASSITGGTSPLHF
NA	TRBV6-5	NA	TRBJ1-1	TGTGCCAGCAGTTATGCGACAGTAGGGTCCACTGAAGCTTTCTTT	CASSYATVGSTEAFF
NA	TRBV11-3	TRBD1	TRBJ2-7	TGTGCCAGCAGCCTAATAGGGACAGGGCTCTCCTACGAGCAGTACTTC	CASSLIGTGLSYEQYF
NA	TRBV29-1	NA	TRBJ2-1	TGCAGCGTTGAACAAAGAGGGCCCGGGTCTTTGCGTGGGAATGAGCAGTTCTTC	CSVEQRGPGSLRGNEQFF
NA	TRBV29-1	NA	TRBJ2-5	TGCAGCGTTGATACGGATCAGGGAGGCCAGTACTTC	CSVDTDQGGQYF